This T cell receptor (beta chain) was documented in a study of T cell repertoires in cytomegalovirus infection (dated by TCRdb to between 2017 and 2020). Some background on the complete study: Alongside well-studied HLA-B-restricted epitopes, the peptide stimulations were aimed at recently identified HLA-C-restricted CMV epitopes, whose presentation resists viral immunomodulation. The HLA type of each donor mattered for the analysis, because public TCR beta signatures pointed to carriage of CMV infection along with the matching HLA type.

In its sample, this clonotype was seen a few times. Its antigen target is currently unknown. Per-base qualities were not stored, and no clone one base away is much larger. Results the study describes overall, beyond this receptor: The ex vivo response was dominated by HLA-C-restricted CMV-specific TCR beta clonotypes, and the single most frequent clonotype in two of eight donors was supplied by these HLA-C-restricted clonotypes. Carriers of CMV infection plus the relevant HLA type were discriminated by the cumulative frequency of public TCR beta family members in the study cohort and in an independent roughly 350-donor cohort.

The sequencer listed for this sample is Illumina HiSeq 1500. The public reads were quality trimmed at Q25 with fastp and then assembled into clones with MiXCR by TCRdb, keeping productive beta chains. Entries that share a CDR3 protein sequence are merged under the most common genes and DNA. The sample table records around 77,000 distinct CDR3 sequences; approximately 22% of these occur just once. Around 70% of the sample is held by the ten biggest clonotypes. The CDR3 covers 16 residues, taking in both the cysteine and the phenylalanine. Only the CDR3 portion is preserved as DNA: 48 bases, with reading frame beginning at the first base. V is cut by 5 bases and J by 0 bases, and the space between the germline ends is 13 bases. In the germline V gene, CDR1 corresponds to ENHRY and CDR2 to SYGVKD. What the treatment or condition label conveys for this sample: in vitro stimulation with specific CMV peptide epitopes to enrich CMV-specific T cells.

The sample here was CD8+ T cells from cultured PBMCs, taken from culture after CMV antigen stimulation. The sequence is built from TRBV10-3 and TRBJ2-2; TRBD2 is a possible D gene, resting on 5 matching bases. The TCR comes from a human donor in good health (CMV status not recorded). Some clones in this sample may be carry-over from other donors' samples. CDR3 region: CAISPLEGTNTGELFF. The sequenced DNA is TGTGCCATCAGTCCCCTAGAGGGAACGAACACCGGGGAGCTGTTTTTT.